This T cell receptor (beta chain) originates from a study of blood T cell repertoires in COVID-19 (dated by TCRdb to 2019 to 2021). Study-wide context: Samples covering the acute and convalescent phases of COVID-19 were provided by collaborators in the United States, Italy and Spain. The material from the prospective study consisted of cDNA or gDNA derived from T cells, B-cell-depleted T cells, or PBMCs. The dataset comprised deeply sampled blood TCRbeta repertoires from subjects exposed to, actively infected with, or recovered from COVID-19. A freely available public database, intended as a resource for researchers studying the immune response to SARS-CoV-2, is where the repertoires were released. The samples were drawn from the first 160 participants of the ongoing ImmuneRACE study and from 1,254 subjects provided by 6 global collaborators. Sample metadata almost always included a de-identified subject ID, COVID-19 status, age in years and sex. Where HLA class I and class II types were available, the types were taken from metadata supplied by the sample provider, not from assay-based typing. Findings and caveats that apply to the study as a whole: The quantity of clinical and demographic metadata differed by source and by participant and was supplied without curation.

A remark on this clone: No cognate antigen has been identified for it. Base qualities are not at hand, and no much larger clone is one base apart.

TCRbeta CDR3 regions were amplified from genomic DNA using the immunoSEQ Assay, a bias-controlled multiplex PCR. The paper's data handling went like this. The number of nucleated cells in each sample was estimated from the amplification of reference gene primers within the assay. To quantify the absolute abundance of each unique TCRbeta CDR3 rearrangement, sequence reads were collapsed and filtered. Productive Simpson clonality was computed per sample as the square root of Simpson's diversity index over productive rearrangements. TCRdb's version of the immuneACCESS table is confined to in-frame rearrangements and falls short of the full clone set. An unresolved V gene accounts for under half of the shortfall where checked; the remainder is of unknown origin. The D gene and trimming were derived from the DNA, and the V and J assignments and clone size from that table. Present in this sample are fewer than 250,000 clones, 82% of which were seen just once. The ten largest clones take up around 8% of the sample.

One collaborating source in Seattle enrolled patients while the patients were actively infected and followed the patients over time throughout the course of disease. Whole blood was collected in K2EDTA tubes by collaborating institutions according to the institutions' own protocols. Collaborator samples were shipped for TCRbeta analysis as frozen whole blood, isolated PBMCs, or DNA extracted from either sample type. V gives up 3 bases and J gives up 4 bases, and the segment between their germline ends measures 15 bases. The CDR3, cysteine through phenylalanine, is 15 amino acids long. The CDR3 DNA has 45 bases and is translated from base 1. Looking up the germline V gene yields CDR1 MNHNS and CDR2 SASEGT.

Sequenced input: peripheral blood. The source of this sequence is a woman aged 60-70 years with COVID-19, enrolled during active disease. The rearranged chain carries TRBV6-1 and TRBJ2-5; the D gene is perhaps TRBD1, on 6 matching bases. The nucleotide sequence is given as TGTGCCAGCAGTGATTACAGGGTTATTCGAGAGACCCAGTACTTC. This is translated as CASSDYRVIRETQYF.